Only a few counts were recorded for the clone carrying this T cell receptor beta chain. Its cognate antigen is unknown. This entry is derived from a study of CD8 T cells in ankylosing spondylitis. Study-level results: As reported, disease-linked clones showed significant enrichment in matched ankylosing spondylitis synovial fluid. A CD8+ phenotype characterized the disease-linked clones, which were relatively rare in peripheral blood. Earlier reports found some motif variants in synovial fluid and blood in reactive arthritis. There was a TCR beta motif, made of several highly homologous variants, that appeared characteristic of ankylosing spondylitis blood.

TCRdb recomputed calls from the 5' RACE reads with MiXCR, one row per CDR3 protein. The sample comprises some 840,000 distinct CDR3 sequences, roughly 10% of which are singletons, and approximately 0.46% rests with the top ten. This TCR was sampled from a male donor with ankylosing spondylitis. Sequenced material: blood, either unsorted or a sorted T cell fraction (not recorded which).

CDR3: CATSDTGTSRDEQYF. The CDR3 DNA reads as TGTGCCACCAGTGACACAGGGACTAGCCGGGACGAGCAGTACTTC. The rearrangement links TRBV24-1 to TRBJ2-7; TRBD2 aligns across 9 bases. The V gene end was trimmed by 4 bases and the J gene end by 5 bases; junction bases not matched to a gene: 8. The CDR3 is 15 amino acids. Looked up from germline, CDR1 is KGHDR and CDR2 is SFDVKD.